Listed below are T cell receptor beta chains from one sample, sequenced in a study of pediatric ulcerative colitis. TCRdb's table, derived via immunoSEQ multiplex PCR, lists solely in-frame clones and lacks some. The table lists tens of thousands of clones, 78% of them singletons. Sequencing used gut tissue. All receptors come from a girl under 18 with moderate ulcerative colitis. CDR3s include the opening cysteine and the closing phenylalanine or tryptophan. Each record gives: clone size, D gene, J gene, V gene, CDR3 protein, CDR3 DNA. The D gene is left open where the match is weak. A row's size may be missing; if present it is once, few, many or a size class.

>-|-|TRBJ2-1|TRBV4-2
CASSLTGTGISYNEQFF
TGTGCCAGCAGCCTTACCGGGACTGGCATATCCTACAATGAGCAGTTCTTC
>-|-|TRBJ1-6|TRBV7-9
CASSLQGQGNSPLHF
TGTGCCAGCAGCTTGCAGGGGCAGGGTAATTCACCCCTCCACTTT
>-|-|TRBJ1-2|TRBV30
CAWSYGERGYTF
TGTGCCTGGAGTTACGGGGAGCGTGGCTACACCTTC
>-|-|TRBJ2-3|TRBV27
CASSLVTRFDTQYF
TGTGCCAGCAGCCTCGTGACTAGATTCGATACGCAGTATTTT
>-|-|TRBJ2-5|TRBV7-6
CASSPRMETQYF
TGTGCCAGCAGCCCCCGCATGGAGACCCAGTACTTC
>-|-|TRBJ1-1|TRBV19
CASAPARETEAFF
TGTGCCAGTGCCCCGGCTAGGGAAACTGAAGCTTTCTTT
>few|-|TRBJ1-2|TRBV29-1
CSVNDGFDGYTF
TGCAGCGTTAATGACGGATTTGATGGCTACACCTTC
>-|-|TRBJ1-1|TRBV28
CASSPRDGKQLMNTEAFF
TGTGCCAGCAGTCCCCGGGACGGGAAGCAGTTAATGAACACTGAAGCTTTCTTT
>-|TRBD1|TRBJ2-5|TRBV5-1
CASSSDRVGQETQYF
TGCGCCAGCAGCTCCGACAGGGTGGGGCAAGAGACCCAGTACTTC
>-|TRBD2|TRBJ2-3|TRBV5-8
CASSLGLATDTQYF
TGTGCCAGCAGCTTGGGACTAGCGACAGATACGCAGTATTTT
>-|-|TRBJ2-7|TRBV5-1
CASSLEGYEQYF
TGCGCCAGCAGCTTGGAGGGGTACGAGCAGTACTTC
>few|-|TRBJ2-2|TRBV27
CASKDPNTGELFF
TGTGCCAGCAAGGACCCGAACACCGGGGAGCTGTTTTTT
>-|-|TRBJ1-3|TRBV19
CASSIRRTVANTMDF
TGTGCCAGTAGTATACGACGAACCGTCGCCAACACCATGGATTTT
>-|-|TRBJ1-5|TRBV10-3
CAISETQNQPQHF
TGTGCCATCAGTGAGACACAGAATCAGCCCCAGCATTTT
>few|-|TRBJ1-1|TRBV7-9
CASSLVQAFF
TGTGCCAGCAGCTTAGTCCAAGCTTTCTTT
>-|-|TRBJ2-3|TRBV9
CASSPGHGTDTQYF
TGTGCCAGCAGCCCGGGACACGGTACAGATACGCAGTATTTT
>-|-|TRBJ2-7|TRBV10-3
CAISKPGPYSYEQYF
TGTGCCATCAGCAAGCCGGGACCCTACTCCTACGAGCAGTACTTC
>-|-|TRBJ2-3|TRBV10-3
CAISAGQTDTQYF
TGTGCCATCAGCGCCGGACAGACAGATACGCAGTATTTT
>few|-|TRBJ1-5|TRBV2
CASSEVLTLSNQPQHF
TGTGCCAGCAGTGAAGTTTTGACACTCAGCAATCAGCCCCAGCATTTT
>-|-|TRBJ1-5|TRBV5-5
CASSLDPHNQPQHF
TGTGCCAGCAGCTTGGACCCTCACAATCAGCCCCAGCATTTT
>-|-|TRBJ1-6|TRBV19
CASSIGEGINSPLHF
TGTGCCAGTAGTATAGGGGAGGGGATAAATTCACCCCTCCACTTT
>-|-|TRBJ2-3|TRBV25-1
CASSLTVPSGTDTQYF
TGTGCCAGCAGCCTGACAGTCCCCAGTGGCACAGATACGCAGTATTTT
>-|-|TRBJ2-4|TRBV5-1
CASSNRDGANNIQYF
TGCGCCAGCAGCAACCGGGACGGAGCCAACAACATTCAGTACTTC
>once|-|TRBJ1-1|TRBV27
CAPDHENTEAFF
TGTGCCCCCGACCACGAGAACACTGAAGCTTTCTTT
>once|TRBD1|TRBJ2-1|TRBV23-1
CASTPLVVVGTDKFF
TGCGCCAGCACCCCGCTGGTGGTCGTGGGGACAGATAAGTTCTTC
>-|TRBD1|TRBJ2-1|TRBV30
CAWRAPGQGLYEQFF
TGTGCCTGGAGAGCACCGGGACAGGGGTTGTATGAGCAGTTCTTC
>few|TRBD1|TRBJ2-4|TRBV28
CATRPTGTGYIQYF
TGTGCCACCCGTCCTACCGGGACAGGGTACATTCAGTACTTC
>-|-|TRBJ2-2|TRBV10-1
CASSESKGRDLGGELFF
TGCGCCAGCAGTGAGTCGAAAGGGCGGGATCTTGGAGGGGAGCTGTTTTTT
>-|-|TRBJ1-5|TRBV6-6
CASSYWGEGQPQHF
TGTGCCAGCAGTTACTGGGGGGAAGGTCAGCCCCAGCATTTT
>-|-|TRBJ1-2|TRBV9
CASSAVQGVDGYTF
TGTGCCAGCAGCGCGGTACAGGGAGTTGATGGCTACACCTTC
>-|TRBD1|TRBJ2-7|TRBV14
CASSQLGTVPYEQYF
TGTGCCAGCAGCCAATTGGGGACAGTACCCTACGAGCAGTACTTC
>-|TRBD2|TRBJ2-7|TRBV5-1
CASSLTLGGRSTEQYF
TGCGCCAGCAGCTTGACGTTAGGCGGGAGATCTACCGAGCAGTACTTC
>-|-|TRBJ2-3|TRBV7-9
CASSFGGRDTQYF
TGTGCCAGCAGCTTCGGTGGACGGGATACGCAGTATTTT
>few|-|TRBJ2-7|TRBV6-1
CASSEVYRGSYEQYF
TGTGCCAGCAGTGAAGTATATAGGGGCTCCTACGAGCAGTACTTC
>-|-|TRBJ2-1|TRBV2
CASSTHPDRPYNEQFF
TGTGCCAGCAGTACACACCCGGACAGACCTTACAATGAGCAGTTCTTC